The 32 T cell receptor beta chains below were found in one sample sequenced in a study of T cell repertoires in cytomegalovirus infection. TCRdb reprocessed the reads with MiXCR, giving one entry per CDR3 protein. The table records fewer than 200,000 distinct CDR3 sequences, about 21% of them present only once. Sample: PBMCs. These receptors were obtained from a human donor in good health (CMV status not recorded). Some clones in this sample may be carry-over from other donors' samples.

This clonotype showed up many times. The CDR3 sequence: CASSLVGGGSEETQYF. The CDR3 DNA reads TGTGCCAGCAGCTTAGTCGGAGGAGGATCTGAGGAGACCCAGTACTTC. The chain couples TRBV7-8 to TRBJ2-5, with D maybe TRBD2 (5 bases). V gave up 1 base and J gave up 5 bases, with 17 bases separating them. Per the germline V gene, CDR1 is SGHVS and CDR2 is FQNEAQ. CDR3 length: 16 amino acids.

Many counts were recorded for this clonotype. CDR3 in DNA: TGTGCCAGCAGCTTAGTCCGTGACACGGGGAACACTGAAGCTTTCTTT. It encodes CASSLVRDTGNTEAFF. This chain links TRBV7-6 with TRBJ1-1; D not resolved. CDR1 SGHVS and CDR2 FNYEAQ come from the germline V gene. Trimming removed 1 base from V and 1 base from J, with 13 bases in between. This CDR3 has 16 amino acids. Complete variable domain (other parts from reference TRBV7-6 and TRBJ1-1): GAGVSQSPRYKVTKRGQDVALRCDPISGHVSLYWYRQALGQGPEFLTYFNYEAQQDKSGLPNDRFSAERPEGSISTLTIQRTEQRDSAMYRCASSLVRDTGNTEAFFGQGTRLTVV.

Of note for this clonotype: This clone may be a read error of a much larger clone one base away. The chain combines TRBV2 with TRBJ2-2; 11 nucleotides match TRBD2. CDR1 and CDR2 (germline): SNHLY, FYNNEI. The trim removed 2 bases at V and 9 bases at J, leaving 5 bases unmatched. CDR3 length: 15 residues. The CDR3 sequence is CASSELAGGSRELFF. In DNA form, the CDR3 reads TGTGCCAGCAGTGAACTAGCGGGAGGTTCCAGGGAGCTGTTTTTT. The full variable domain, rest sourced from reference TRBV2 and TRBJ2-2, is EPEVTQTPSHQVTQMGQEVILRCVPISNHLYFYWYRQILGQKVEFLVSFYNNEISEKSEIFDDQFSVERPDGSNFTLKIRSTKLEDSAMYFCASSELAGGSRELFFGEGSRLTVL.

This clonotype has ten or more counts. The chain employs TRBV7-3 and TRBJ2-2; 7 bases are shared with TRBD1. CDR1 is SGHTA, CDR2 FQGTGA, per germline. The CDR3 has 17 amino acids. After removal of 5 bases from V and 0 bases from J, the junction contained 9 bases not matched to a gene. The CDR3 nucleotides are TGTGCCAGCAGCCCCGTCCGAAGGGGGCCGAACACCGGGGAGCTGTTTTTT. Its translation is CASSPVRRGPNTGELFF.

This clonotype has only a few counts. CDR3 loop: CASSSGFRVSTNEKLFF. The CDR3 region has the DNA TGTGCCAGCAGCTCAGGTTTCCGGGTCTCGACTAATGAAAAACTGTTTTTT. V is TRBV11-2 and J is TRBJ1-4; D is unresolved. CDR3 size: 17 residues. CDR1 is SGHAT, CDR2 FQNNGV, per germline. Trimming removed 4 bases from V and 2 bases from J, with 17 bases in between.

This clonotype appeared a few times. The rearrangement links TRBV10-3 to TRBJ1-2; tentative D call: TRBD1 (5 bases). Germline CDR1 is ENHRY and CDR2 is SYGVKD. The CDR3 runs to 15 residues. The V and J ends lost 7 bases and 0 bases respectively, with 15 bases between them. The CDR3 loop is CAINPAGHTNYGYTF. The CDR3 DNA sequence: TGTGCCATCAACCCGGCGGGGCACACTAACTATGGCTACACCTTC.

The chain combines TRBV6-2 or TRBV6-3 with TRBJ2-6, with D possibly TRBD2 on 6 matching bases. The CDR3 contains 17 residues. Trimming pared 2 bases from V and 4 bases from J, leaving 15 bases between. Germline lookup yields CDR1 MNHEY and CDR2 SVGEGT. CDR3 bases: TGTGCCAGCAGTTACCCTTTTGCGGGGTCCGGGGCCAACGTCCTGACTTTC. Protein product: CASSYPFAGSGANVLTF.

This clonotype was seen a few times. This chain uses TRBV5-6 with TRBJ1-5; 9 nucleotides align to TRBD1. CDR1 SGHDT and CDR2 YYEEEE come from the germline V gene. Trimming took 2 bases from V and 3 from J; bases not matched to a gene: 3. The CDR3 has 15 amino acids. CDR3 amino acids: CASSFTGGNNQPQHF. In DNA, the CDR3 is TGTGCCAGCAGCTTCACAGGGGGCAACAATCAGCCCCAGCATTTT. The full variable domain, its missing parts supplied by reference TRBV5-6 and TRBJ1-5, is DAGVTQSPTHLIKTRGQQVTLRCSPKSGHDTVSWYQQALGQGPQFIFQYYEEEERQRGNFPDRFSGHQFPNYSSELNVNALLLGDSALYLCASSFTGGNNQPQHFGDGTRLSIL.

This clonotype was found many times. The chain uses TRBV7-9 and TRBJ1-2; no clear D gene. Germline loops: CDR1 SEHNR, CDR2 FQNEAQ (reference sequence). The V end was cut by 4 bases, the J end by 1 base, with 10 bases between. The CDR3 runs 14 residues. CDR3 sequence: CASSSGPSNYGYTF. CDR3 DNA sequence: TGTGCCAGCAGCTCCGGACCGAGTAACTATGGCTACACCTTC.

This clonotype was detected ten times or more. This sequence joins TRBV7-2 and TRBJ2-2; TRBD2 aligns across 13 bases. The CDR3 consists of 16 residues. Germline CDR1 and CDR2: SGHTA and FQGNSA. The trim removed 6 bases at V and 4 bases at J, leaving 5 bases unmatched. The CDR3 here is CASRRTSGSITGELFF. In DNA, the CDR3 is TGTGCCAGCAGAAGGACTAGCGGGAGTATCACCGGGGAGCTGTTTTTT.

In this sample, this clonotype turned up many times. V gene TRBV28 combines with J gene TRBJ1-1; unclear D gene. This CDR3 spans 10 amino acids. V gave up 7 bases and J gave up 3 bases, with 3 bases separating them. Germline CDR1 reads MDHEN; CDR2 reads SYDVKM. The CDR3 sequence: CASKDTEAFF. The CDR3 DNA follows: TGTGCCAGCAAGGACACTGAAGCTTTCTTT.

The genes are TRBV28 and TRBJ2-1; 11 bases match TRBD2. CDR1 and CDR2 (germline): MDHEN, SYDVKM. The CDR3 is made up of 14 amino acids. After removal of 5 bases from V and 10 bases from J, the junction contained 7 bases not matched to a gene. The CDR3 reads CASSRIAGGHEQFF. In DNA, the CDR3 is TGTGCCAGCAGTAGGATAGCGGGAGGGCACGAGCAGTTCTTC.

This rearrangement joins TRBV7-2 to TRBJ2-2; 10 bases match TRBD1. CDR1 SGHTA and CDR2 FQGNSA come from the germline V gene. The CDR3 extends over 15 amino acids. Germline trimming cut 2 bases from V and 5 bases from J; bases unmatched to any gene: 2. The chain's CDR3 is CASSLRTGGTGELFF. The CDR3, as DNA: TGTGCCAGCAGCTTAAGGACAGGGGGAACCGGGGAGCTGTTTTTT.

The chain employs TRBV6-2 or TRBV6-3 and TRBJ2-7; D is possibly TRBD2 (6 bases). Trimming pared 5 bases from V and 6 bases from J, leaving 17 bases between. CDR1 and CDR2 (germline): MNHEY, SVGEGT. The CDR3 consists of 14 residues. CDR3 DNA sequence: TGTGCCAGCAGTGGATCGGGAGCTCTGGGCGAGCAGTACTTC. It yields the protein CASSGSGALGEQYF.

The V gene is TRBV6-1, the J gene TRBJ2-4; D not resolved. With 2 bases removed from V and 2 bases from J, the gap between germline ends came to 7 bases. This CDR3 spans 14 amino acids. Germline CDR1 is MNHNS and CDR2 is SASEGT. CDR3 sequence reads: CASSERTPKNIQYF. CDR3 nucleotide sequence: TGTGCCAGCAGTGAACGGACGCCCAAAAACATTCAGTACTTC.

By its share, this clonotype is medium-sized. The chain has TRBV7-9 and TRBJ2-5; D is possibly TRBD2 (6 bases). This CDR3 has 14 amino acids. Trimming removed 1 base from V and 4 bases from J, with 10 bases in between. The germline V gene encodes CDR1 SEHNR and CDR2 FQNEAQ (reference sequence). Here the CDR3 reads CASSLGGTLETQYF. In DNA, the CDR3 is TGTGCCAGCAGCTTAGGCGGGACCTTAGAGACCCAGTACTTC.

This clonotype was detected a few times. The chain has TRBV23-1 and TRBJ1-5; no clear D. TRBV23-1 is placed among ORFs of uncertain function. V lost 0 bases, J lost 2 bases, and 14 bases lay in between. The CDR3 loop spans 17 amino acids. CDR3 coding DNA: TGCGCCAGCAGTCAATCAACCCTCAAGGCCTGCAATCAGCCCCAGCATTTT. Its protein product is CASSQSTLKACNQPQHF.

As to this clonotype: A read error is likely, as this CDR3 ends without the conserved phenylalanine or tryptophan. The chain has TRBV7-6 and TRBJ2-6; the D gene is possibly TRBD1 (5 bases). The CDR3 sequence is 16 residues long. V lost 3 bases, J lost 4 bases, and 13 bases lay in between. Per germline, CDR1 SGHVS and CDR2 FNYEAQ. CDR3 loop: CASSLGRVTGANVLTS. CDR3 DNA sequence: TGTGCCAGCAGCTTGGGCAGGGTGACCGGGGCCAACGTCCTGACTTCC.

This clonotype was picked up a small number of times. The rearrangement uses TRBV7-2 and TRBJ2-7; TRBD2 is a possible D gene (6 bases). From germline, CDR1 is SGHTA and CDR2 FQGNSA. The CDR3 has 15 residues. V was cut by 3 bases and J by 0 bases, with 12 bases left in between. The CDR3 bases are TGTGCCAGCAGCTTGACGGACGGGAGCTCCTACGAGCAGTACTTC. Translation: CASSLTDGSSYEQYF.

This clonotype has a count of ten or more. The chain uses TRBV7-9 and TRBJ2-1; D is unclear. From germline, CDR1 is SEHNR and CDR2 FQNEAQ (reference sequence). Trimming stripped 2 bases from V and 7 bases from J, with 9 bases between. The CDR3 loop spans 13 amino acids. CDR3 nucleotide sequence: TGTGCCAGCAGCTTAAATCCTCGGAATGAGCAGTTCTTC. Protein sequence: CASSLNPRNEQFF.

Only a few counts were recorded for this clonotype. This chain connects TRBV12-3 or TRBV12-4 to TRBJ1-6; D ambiguous. This CDR3 is built from 13 residues. V was cut by 1 base and J by 5 bases, with 3 bases left in between. CDR3 DNA sequence: TGTGCCAGCAGTTTAGGGGATAATTCACCCCTCCACTTT. This encodes CASSLGDNSPLHF.

This clonotype occurred a few times. The J gene is TRBJ1-1, the V gene TRBV18; the D is unclear. V was cut by 2 bases and J by 8 bases, with 9 bases left in between. Looked up from germline, CDR1 is KGHSH and CDR2 is LQKENI. CDR3 length: 12 amino acids. DNA for the CDR3: TGTGCCAGCTCACCAAGGTCTGGAGAAGCTTTCTTT. Translation: CASSPRSGEAFF.

The J gene is TRBJ2-6, the V gene TRBV19; unclear D gene. The CDR3 sequence is 14 residues long. Germline CDR1 and CDR2: LNHDA and SQIVND (reference sequence). V shed 10 bases and J shed 4 bases, with 14 bases lying between them. The CDR3 loop reads CATRPESGANVLTF. In nucleotides, the CDR3 is TGTGCCACCCGCCCCGAGTCCGGGGCCAACGTCCTGACTTTC.

The genes are TRBV7-9 and TRBJ1-3, with D possibly matching TRBD1 (6 bases). Germline V gives CDR1 SEHNR, CDR2 FQNEAQ (reference sequence). This CDR3 comprises 19 residues. Trimming took 3 bases from V and 0 from J, leaving 21 bases between them. CDR3: CASSLGPQGSGPSGNTIYF. As DNA, the CDR3 is TGTGCCAGCAGCTTGGGTCCACAGGGTTCGGGGCCCTCTGGAAACACCATATATTTT.

In its sample, this clonotype was seen many times. V usage is TRBV6-1 and J usage is TRBJ1-2; D is undetermined. V was trimmed by 0 bases and J by 3 bases, leaving 14 bases between them. CDR3 length: 16 amino acids. Germline V gene lookup returns CDR1 MNHNS and CDR2 SASEGT. The CDR3, as DNA: TGTGCCAGCAGTGAAGCGGGTTTGGGGAACGACTATGGCTACACCTTC. Protein: CASSEAGLGNDYGYTF.

The chain uses TRBV7-9 and TRBJ1-5, with D tentatively TRBD1 (6 bases). V shed 5 bases and J shed 3 bases, with 17 bases lying between them. The germline V gene encodes CDR1 SEHNR and CDR2 FQNEAQ (reference sequence). The CDR3 consists of 16 residues. CDR3 nucleotide sequence: TGTGCCAGCAGCCCGGCGGGGACATGGGTCAATCAGCCCCAGCATTTT. This encodes CASSPAGTWVNQPQHF.

The genes are TRBV28 and TRBJ2-5; no clear D gene. Trimming pared 5 bases from V and 6 bases from J, leaving 16 bases between. This CDR3 has 14 amino acids. Germline V lookup: CDR1 MDHEN, CDR2 SYDVKM. DNA of the CDR3: TGTGCCAGCAGTCCACGGTCGCAGATGAAGACCCAGTACTTC. Residues: CASSPRSQMKTQYF.

The chain has TRBV14 and TRBJ2-7, with unresolved D. This CDR3 is 13 amino acids long. V gave up 1 base and J gave up 4 bases, with 8 bases separating them. Per the germline V gene, CDR1 is SGHDN and CDR2 is FVKESK. CDR3 nucleotides: TGTGCCAGCAGCCAAGCGTCTGGGTACGAGCAGTACTTC. This codes for CASSQASGYEQYF.

The table lists this clonotype with a few counts. The rearrangement joins TRBV5-4 to TRBJ2-3, with 12 bases identical to TRBD2. V trimming: 3 bases; J trimming: 9 bases; junction bases outside the gene matches: 17. Germline CDR1 reads SGHNT; CDR2 reads YYREEE (reference sequence). The CDR3 length is 18 residues. This CDR3 reads CASSSGLAGSLTSGTQYF. The DNA of the CDR3 is TGTGCCAGCAGCTCGGGACTAGCGGGCTCCTTGACTAGTGGGACGCAGTATTTT.

This rearrangement joins TRBV29-1 to TRBJ2-2; possible D gene TRBD2, 5 bases. The CDR3 runs 14 residues. V lost 5 bases to trimming and J lost 6 bases, with 16 bases between them. Germline V lookup: CDR1 SQVTM, CDR2 ANQGSEA. The CDR3 coding sequence is TGCAGCGTTTTCGTTCTCGGGGTCTCCGGGGAGCTGTTTTTT. This sequence encodes CSVFVLGVSGELFF.

V usage is TRBV12-3 or TRBV12-4 and J usage is TRBJ1-5; 9 nucleotides agree with TRBD1. With V trimmed by 0 bases and J by 7 bases, 4 bases remained unmatched. This CDR3 comprises 15 residues. The CDR3: CASSLADRGGQPQHF. The CDR3, as DNA: TGTGCCAGCAGTTTAGCGGACAGGGGCGGACAGCCCCAGCATTTT.

This clonotype was recorded a few times. The rearrangement uses TRBV6-2 or TRBV6-3 and TRBJ2-7; D possibly uses TRBD1 or TRBD2 (6 bases each). Germline V lookup: CDR1 MNHEY, CDR2 SVGEGT. The V gene lost 2 bases and the J gene lost 6 bases, with 17 bases spanning the gap. The CDR3 extends over 15 amino acids. The CDR3 spells CASSYRGTPQGEQYF. The CDR3, as DNA: TGTGCCAGCAGTTACCGCGGGACACCGCAAGGCGAGCAGTACTTC.